This TCR beta chain was profiled in a study of T cells in women clearing cervical HPV infection. Overall study: Controls gave blood once infection was undetectable; cases at lesion identification.

Repertoires were generated with immunoSEQ multiplex PCR, while TCRdb's copy carries only in-frame clones and drops some. This repertoire comprises approximately 37,000 clones; its ten largest clones make up about 5.8%. Findings and caveats of the study: A classifier using richness and V gene abundances reached an AUC of approximately 0.79. CIN3+ cases had significantly higher TCR richness than controls; evenness did not differ.

Remarks on this clone: The antigen is not known. Relative to the germline gene, one junction end is altered; a read error may explain this. The CDR3 is cut off 3 residues early in the read; its end comes from the germline J gene.

Germline lookup yields CDR1 LGHNA and CDR2 YNFKEQ. This CDR3 comprises 16 residues. This chain links TRBV4-2 with TRBJ2-3; the match to TRBD2 covers 13 bases. The source material was blood buffy coat. The sequence derives from a woman aged 18 to 75 with a cervical HPV16 infection that either progressed to CIN3+ or cleared (not recorded which). CDR3 DNA, as far as it was read: TGCGCCAGCAGCCAGGGGACTAGCGGGAACGGAGATACG. Translated: CASSQGTSGNGDT. The whole CDR3 sequence reads CASSQGTSGNGDTQYF.